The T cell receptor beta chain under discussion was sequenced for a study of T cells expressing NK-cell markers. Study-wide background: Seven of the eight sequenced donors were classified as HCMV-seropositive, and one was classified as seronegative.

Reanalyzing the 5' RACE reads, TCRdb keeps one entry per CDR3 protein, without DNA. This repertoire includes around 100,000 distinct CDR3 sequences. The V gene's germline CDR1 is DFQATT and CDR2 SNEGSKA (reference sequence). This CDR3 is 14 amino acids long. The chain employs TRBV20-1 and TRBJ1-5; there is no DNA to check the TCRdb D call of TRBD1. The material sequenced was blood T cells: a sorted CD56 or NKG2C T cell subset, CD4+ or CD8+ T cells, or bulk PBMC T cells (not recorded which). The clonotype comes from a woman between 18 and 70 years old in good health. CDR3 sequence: CSALDRASNQPQHF.